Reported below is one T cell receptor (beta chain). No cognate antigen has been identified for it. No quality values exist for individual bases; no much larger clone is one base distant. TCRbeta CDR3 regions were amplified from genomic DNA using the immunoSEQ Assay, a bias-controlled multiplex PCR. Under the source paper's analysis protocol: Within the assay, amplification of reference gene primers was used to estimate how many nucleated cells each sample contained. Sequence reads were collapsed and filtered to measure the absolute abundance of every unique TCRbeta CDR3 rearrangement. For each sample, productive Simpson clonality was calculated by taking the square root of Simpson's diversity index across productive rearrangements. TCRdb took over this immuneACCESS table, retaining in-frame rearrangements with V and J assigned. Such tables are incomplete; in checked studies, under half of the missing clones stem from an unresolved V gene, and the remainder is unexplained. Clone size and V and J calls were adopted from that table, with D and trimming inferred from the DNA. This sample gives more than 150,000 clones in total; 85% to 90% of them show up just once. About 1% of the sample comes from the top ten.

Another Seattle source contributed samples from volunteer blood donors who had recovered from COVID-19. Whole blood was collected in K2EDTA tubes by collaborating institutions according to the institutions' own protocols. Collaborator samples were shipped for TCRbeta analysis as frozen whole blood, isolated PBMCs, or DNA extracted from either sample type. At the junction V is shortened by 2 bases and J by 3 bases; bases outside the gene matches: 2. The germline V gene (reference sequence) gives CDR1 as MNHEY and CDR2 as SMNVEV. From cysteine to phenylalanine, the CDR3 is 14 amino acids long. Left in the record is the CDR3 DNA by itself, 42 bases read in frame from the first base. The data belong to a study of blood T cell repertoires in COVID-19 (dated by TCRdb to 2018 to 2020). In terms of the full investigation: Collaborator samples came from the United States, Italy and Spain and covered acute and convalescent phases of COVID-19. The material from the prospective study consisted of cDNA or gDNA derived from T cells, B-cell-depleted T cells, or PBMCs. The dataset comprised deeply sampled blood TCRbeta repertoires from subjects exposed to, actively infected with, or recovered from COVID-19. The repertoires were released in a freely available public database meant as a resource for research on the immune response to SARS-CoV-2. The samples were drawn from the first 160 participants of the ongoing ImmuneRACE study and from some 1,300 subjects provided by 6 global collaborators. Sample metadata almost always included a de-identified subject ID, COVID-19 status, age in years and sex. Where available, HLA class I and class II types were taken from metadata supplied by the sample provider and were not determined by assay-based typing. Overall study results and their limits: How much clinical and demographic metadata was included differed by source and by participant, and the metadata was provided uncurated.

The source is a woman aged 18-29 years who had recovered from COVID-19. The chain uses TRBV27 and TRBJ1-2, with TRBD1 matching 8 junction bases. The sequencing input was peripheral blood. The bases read TGTGCCAGCAGTTTAGACAGGGGTGACTATGGCTACACCTTC. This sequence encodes CASSLDRGDYGYTF.